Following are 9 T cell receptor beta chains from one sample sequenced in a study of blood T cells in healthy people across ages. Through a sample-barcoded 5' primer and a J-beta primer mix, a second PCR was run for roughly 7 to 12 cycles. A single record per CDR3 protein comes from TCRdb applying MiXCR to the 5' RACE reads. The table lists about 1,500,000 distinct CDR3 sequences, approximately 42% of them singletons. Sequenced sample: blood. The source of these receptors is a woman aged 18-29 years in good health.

CDR3 DNA: TGTGCCACCAGCAGGGGAGCGGGAGGGGACAATGAGCAGTTCTTC. Encoded protein: CATSRGAGGDNEQFF. V is TRBV15 and J is TRBJ2-1, with 10 positions matching TRBD2. CDR3 length: 15 amino acids. Trimming took 3 bases from V and 5 from J; bases not matched to a gene: 4. Germline CDR1 LNHNV, CDR2 YYDKDF (reference sequence). Full variable domain (missing parts from reference TRBV15 and TRBJ2-1): DAMVIQNPRYQVTQFGKPVTLSCSQTLNHNVMYWYQQKSSQAPKLLFHYYDKDFNNEADTPDNFQSRRPNTSFCFLDIRSPGLGDTAMYLCATSRGAGGDNEQFFGPGTRLTVL.

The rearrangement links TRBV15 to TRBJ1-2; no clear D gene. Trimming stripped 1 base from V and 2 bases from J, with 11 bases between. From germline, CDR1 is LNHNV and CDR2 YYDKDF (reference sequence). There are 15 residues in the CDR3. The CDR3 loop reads CATSRAGRSNYGYTF. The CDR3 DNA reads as TGTGCCACCAGCAGAGCCGGCCGTTCCAACTATGGCTACACCTTC.

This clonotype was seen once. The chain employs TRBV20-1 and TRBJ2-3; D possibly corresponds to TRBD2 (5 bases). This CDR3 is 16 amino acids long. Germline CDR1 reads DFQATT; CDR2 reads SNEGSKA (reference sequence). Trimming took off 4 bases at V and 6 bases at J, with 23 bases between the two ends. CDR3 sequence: CSATLGVAGRWDTQYF. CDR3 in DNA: TGCAGTGCTACTCTCGGGGTTGCAGGTCGGTGGGATACGCAGTATTTT.

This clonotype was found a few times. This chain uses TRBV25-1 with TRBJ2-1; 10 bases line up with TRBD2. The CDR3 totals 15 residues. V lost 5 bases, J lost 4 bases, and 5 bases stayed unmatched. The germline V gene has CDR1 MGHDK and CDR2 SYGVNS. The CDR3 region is CASSPSSGGYNEQFF. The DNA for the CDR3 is TGTGCCAGCAGTCCTTCTAGCGGGGGTTACAATGAGCAGTTCTTC.

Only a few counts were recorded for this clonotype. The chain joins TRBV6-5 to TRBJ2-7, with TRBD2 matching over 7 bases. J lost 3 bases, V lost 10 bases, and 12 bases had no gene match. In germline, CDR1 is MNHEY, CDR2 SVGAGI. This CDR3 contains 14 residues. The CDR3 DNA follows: TGTGCCACCCGGGAGGCACTAGCCCACTACGAGCAGTACTTC. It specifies CATREALAHYEQYF.

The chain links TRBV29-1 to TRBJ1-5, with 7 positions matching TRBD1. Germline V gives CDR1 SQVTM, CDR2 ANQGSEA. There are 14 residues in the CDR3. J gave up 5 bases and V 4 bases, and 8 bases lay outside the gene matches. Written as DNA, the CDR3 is TGCAGCGTTGGGGTGACAGGGACCGATCAGCCCCAGCATTTT. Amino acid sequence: CSVGVTGTDQPQHF.

CDR3 loop: CASSQIVRGPPGQPQHF. For the CDR3, the DNA is TGCGCCAGCAGCCAGATCGTCAGGGGGCCTCCCGGACAGCCCCAGCATTTT. J is TRBJ1-5 and V is TRBV4-1, with 8 bases aligning to TRBD1. Trimming at V came to 3 bases and at J to 7 bases, leaving 14 bases not matched to a gene. This CDR3 contains 17 residues. Germline V gene lookup returns CDR1 MGHRA and CDR2 YSYEKL.

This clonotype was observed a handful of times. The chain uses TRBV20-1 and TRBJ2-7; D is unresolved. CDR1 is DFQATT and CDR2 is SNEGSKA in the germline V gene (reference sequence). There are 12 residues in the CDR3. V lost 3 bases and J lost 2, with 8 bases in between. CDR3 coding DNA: TGCAGTGCTAGCGACACAGCCTACGAGCAGTACTTC. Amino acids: CSASDTAYEQYF.

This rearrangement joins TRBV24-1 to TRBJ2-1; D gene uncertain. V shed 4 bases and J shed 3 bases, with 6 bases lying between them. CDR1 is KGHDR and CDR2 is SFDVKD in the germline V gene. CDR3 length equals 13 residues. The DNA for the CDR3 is TGTGCCACCAGTGACGGGCTCTACAATGAGCAGTTCTTC. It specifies CATSDGLYNEQFF.